A single sample is the source of the 6 T cell receptor beta chains below, sequenced in a study of blood T cell repertoires in COVID-19 (dated by TCRdb to 2020 to 2022). Library creation used the immunoSEQ multiplex PCR assay. TCRdb stores this immuneACCESS table with in-frame sequences only. Part of the clones is absent; in the studies checked, under half of the shortfall reflects unresolved V genes, and no reason is known for the rest. Counted in this sample were about 190,000 clones; more than 85% of them appeared once. The top ten constitute approximately 2.1% of the sample. Sequenced sample: peripheral blood. These receptor sequences come from a man between 65 and 79 years old with active or convalescent COVID-19.

V and J are TRBV5-6 and TRBJ2-7, with TRBD2 matching over 11 bases. Germline CDR1 is SGHDT and CDR2 is YYEEEE. With V trimmed by 5 bases and J by 6 bases, 7 bases remained unmatched. The CDR3 has 14 amino acids. The DNA for the CDR3 is TGTGCCAGCAGACGTAGCGGGAGGGCCTCCGAGCAGTACTTC. Protein: CASRRSGRASEQYF.

This rearrangement joins TRBV6-2 or TRBV6-3 to TRBJ2-7, with a tentative D call TRBD1 (7 bases). CDR1 is MNHEY and CDR2 is SVGEGT in the germline V gene. There are 16 residues in the CDR3. Trimming stripped 4 bases from V and 4 bases from J, with 20 bases between. Here the CDR3 DNA reads TGTGCCAGCAGTTCGGCGACAGGGAGGTGGTTGTACGAGCAGTACTTC. Translation gives CASSSATGRWLYEQYF.

The genes are TRBV7-9 and TRBJ2-7; TRBD1 agrees at 10 bases. Trimming removed 11 bases from V and 2 bases from J; junction bases left unmatched: 6. CDR3 size: 13 residues. Per the germline V gene, CDR1 is SEHNR and CDR2 is FQNEAQ (reference sequence). The CDR3 loop reads CASRQGATYEQYF. The CDR3 bases are TGTGCCTCAAGACAGGGGGCAACCTACGAGCAGTACTTC.

This clone was recorded only once. The V call is TRBV29-1, the J call TRBJ2-3; TRBD2 aligns across 8 bases. The CDR3 contains 13 residues. The germline CDR1 and CDR2 sequences are SQVTM and ANQGSEA. Trimming took 6 bases from V and 6 from J; bases not matched to a gene: 8. In DNA form, the CDR3 reads TGCAGCGTAGAAACTTCTAGCGGGGATACGCAGTATTTT. This encodes CSVETSSGDTQYF.

The V call is TRBV6-1, the J call TRBJ1-5, with 9 bases identical to TRBD1. J lost 2 bases, V lost 1 base, and 6 bases had no gene match. The CDR3 length is 17 residues. In germline, CDR1 is MNHNS, CDR2 SASEGT. CDR3 nucleotide sequence: TGTGCCAGCAGTGAAGACAGGGGGCCCTCCCGCAATCAGCCCCAGCATTTT. The encoded protein is CASSEDRGPSRNQPQHF.

The rearrangement joins TRBV5-6 to TRBJ2-5; the D gene is possibly TRBD1 (5 bases). This CDR3 is built from 15 residues. V gave up 3 bases and J gave up 0 bases, with 12 bases separating them. Germline CDR1 SGHDT, CDR2 YYEEEE. The chain's CDR3 is CASSSPPRDQETQYF. The CDR3 nucleotides are TGTGCCAGCAGCTCTCCCCCCAGGGACCAAGAGACCCAGTACTTC.